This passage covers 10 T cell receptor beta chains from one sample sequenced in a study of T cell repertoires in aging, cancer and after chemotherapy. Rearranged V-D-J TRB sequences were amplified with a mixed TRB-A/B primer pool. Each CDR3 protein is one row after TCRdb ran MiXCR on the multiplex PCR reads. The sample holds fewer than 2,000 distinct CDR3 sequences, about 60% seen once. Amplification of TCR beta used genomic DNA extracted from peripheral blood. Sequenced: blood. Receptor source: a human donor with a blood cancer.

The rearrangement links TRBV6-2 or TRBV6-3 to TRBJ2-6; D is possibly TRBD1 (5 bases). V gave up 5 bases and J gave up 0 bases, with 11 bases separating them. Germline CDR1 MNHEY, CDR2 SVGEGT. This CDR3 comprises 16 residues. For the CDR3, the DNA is TGTGCCAGCAGTCAGGGCAAAGTCTCTGGGGCCAACGTCCTGACTTTC. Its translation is CASSQGKVSGANVLTF.

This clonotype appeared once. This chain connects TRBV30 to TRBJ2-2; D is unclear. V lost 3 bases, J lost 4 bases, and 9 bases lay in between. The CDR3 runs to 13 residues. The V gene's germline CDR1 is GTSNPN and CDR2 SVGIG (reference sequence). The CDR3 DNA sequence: TGTGCCTGGAGCCCGCTTCCCACCGGGGAGCTGTTTTTT. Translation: CAWSPLPTGELFF.

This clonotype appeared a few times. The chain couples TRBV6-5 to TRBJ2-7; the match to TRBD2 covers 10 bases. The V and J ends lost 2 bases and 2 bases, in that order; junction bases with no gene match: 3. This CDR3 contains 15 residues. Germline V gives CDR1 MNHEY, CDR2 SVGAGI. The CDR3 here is CASSYGTSVTYEQYF. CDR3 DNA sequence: TGTGCCAGCAGTTACGGGACTAGCGTGACCTACGAGCAGTACTTC.

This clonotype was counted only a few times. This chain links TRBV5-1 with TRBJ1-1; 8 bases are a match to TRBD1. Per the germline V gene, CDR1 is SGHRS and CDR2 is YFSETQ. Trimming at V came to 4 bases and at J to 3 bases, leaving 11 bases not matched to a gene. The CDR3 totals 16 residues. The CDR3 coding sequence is TGCGCCAGCAGCGAAGAACCAGGGGGCGGGGACACTGAAGCTTTCTTT. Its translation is CASSEEPGGGDTEAFF. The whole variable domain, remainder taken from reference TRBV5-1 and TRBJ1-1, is KAGVTQTPRYLIKTRGQQVTLSCSPISGHRSVSWYQQTPGQGLQFLFEYFSETQRNKGNFPGRFSGRQFSNSRSEMNVSTLELGDSALYLCASSEEPGGGDTEAFFGQGTRLTVV.

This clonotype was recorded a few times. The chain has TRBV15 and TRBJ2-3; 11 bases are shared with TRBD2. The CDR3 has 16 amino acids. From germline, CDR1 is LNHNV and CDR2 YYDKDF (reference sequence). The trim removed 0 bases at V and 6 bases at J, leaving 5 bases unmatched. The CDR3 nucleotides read TGTGCCACCAGCAGAGACCTAGCGGGAGGATCCGATACGCAGTATTTT. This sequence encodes CATSRDLAGGSDTQYF.

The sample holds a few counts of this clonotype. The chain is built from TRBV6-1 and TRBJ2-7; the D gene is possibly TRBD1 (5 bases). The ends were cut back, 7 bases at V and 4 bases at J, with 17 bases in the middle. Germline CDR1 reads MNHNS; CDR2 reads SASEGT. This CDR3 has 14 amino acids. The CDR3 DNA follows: TGTGCCAGCACGGCAGGGATGGGCTGGTACGAGCAGTACTTC. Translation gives CASTAGMGWYEQYF.

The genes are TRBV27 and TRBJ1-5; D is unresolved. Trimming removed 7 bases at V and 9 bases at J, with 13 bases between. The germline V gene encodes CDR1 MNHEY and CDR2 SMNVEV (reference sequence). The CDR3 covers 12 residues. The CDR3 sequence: CASIDPLGPQHF. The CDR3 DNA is TGTGCCAGCATCGACCCTCTGGGGCCCCAGCATTTT.

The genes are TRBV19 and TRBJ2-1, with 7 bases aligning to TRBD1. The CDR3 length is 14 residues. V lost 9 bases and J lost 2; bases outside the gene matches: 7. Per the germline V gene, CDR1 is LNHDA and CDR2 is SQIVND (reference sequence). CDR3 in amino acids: CASATGQTYNEQFF. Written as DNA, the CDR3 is TGTGCCAGCGCCACGGGACAGACCTACAATGAGCAGTTCTTC.

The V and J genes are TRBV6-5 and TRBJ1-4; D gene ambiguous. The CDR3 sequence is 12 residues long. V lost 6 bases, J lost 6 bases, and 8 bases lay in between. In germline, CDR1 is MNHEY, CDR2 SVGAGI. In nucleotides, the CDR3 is TGTGCCAGCAGAAATTATGATGAAAAACTGTTTTTT. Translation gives CASRNYDEKLFF.

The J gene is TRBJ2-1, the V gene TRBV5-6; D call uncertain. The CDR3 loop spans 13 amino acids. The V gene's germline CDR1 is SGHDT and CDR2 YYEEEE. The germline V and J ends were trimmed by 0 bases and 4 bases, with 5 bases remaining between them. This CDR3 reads CASSLDWYNEQFF. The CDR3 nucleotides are TGTGCCAGCAGCTTGGACTGGTACAATGAGCAGTTCTTC.